The TCR beta chain under discussion was sequenced for a study of identical twins (dated by TCRdb to between 2015 and 2016). In terms of the full investigation: The study deep-sequenced TCR alpha and beta repertoires from monozygotic twins, unrelated adults of various ages and cord blood to test whether fetal clonotypes persist. To rule out contamination, replicate twin experiments were performed at different times with different library preparation protocols.

All donors were healthy Caucasians. Three unrelated non-twin adults were also sequenced: a male aged 18 to 30, a male aged 50 to 60 and a female aged 50 to 60. Miltenyi CD45RO+ enrichment and human naive T-cell isolation kits were used to isolate memory (CD45RO+) and naive T cells from PBMC. This clonotype was observed at least ten times. Its antigen remains undetermined. Base qualities were left out, and no much larger clone turns up one base away. Trimming removed 1 base from V and 1 base from J, leaving 5 bases between the germline ends. Inclusive of the bounding cysteine and phenylalanine, the CDR3 is 14 residues long. Only the CDR3 portion is preserved as DNA: 42 bases, with reading frame beginning at the first base. CDR1 and CDR2 were assigned from the germline V gene as SGHRS and YFSETQ. Study-level results and caveats: Fewer insertions were carried by abundant cord blood beta clonotypes; a weaker similar trend was observed in young adult naive repertoires, while no such trend was observed in memory repertoires. A weaker excess of twin sharing was found in beta out-of-frame sequences because the signal-to-noise ratio was lowered by fewer shared sequences. Zero-insertion analyses could be partly confounded by invariant T cells such as MAIT and iNKT, although diverse VJ usage argued against such confounding for most clonotypes. In monozygotic twins, recombination models systematically underestimated out-of-frame TCR alpha sharing, but the models matched the sharing seen between unrelated individuals. Because the same donors could not be followed over many years, conclusions were based on cross-sectional statistical analysis. Compared with coincidental sharing between unrelated individuals, out-of-frame TCR alpha sequences shared between twins showed an excess of sequences with low generation probability.

The library was made by 5' RACE. For sequencing, an Illumina HiSeq 2000 was employed. A universal primer binding site was introduced by template switching, and a unique molecular identifier was present in the final cDNA, enabling accurate counting of TCR cDNA molecules. Specific primers in the conserved constant-segment region were used to synthesize first-strand cDNA for TCR alpha and beta chains. To control for contamination, each cDNA library was double barcoded with a SMART-Mk sample barcode plus Illumina barcodes. TruSeq adapter sequences and Illumina sample barcodes were added in two successive PCR steps. The TCR alpha and beta cDNA libraries were sequenced on the Illumina HiSeq platform using custom primers. The paper's data handling went like this. MiGEC processed the raw reads to extract unique molecular identifiers, while MiXCR was used to determine the CDR3 positions. For each individual, recombination models were inferred using an EM algorithm with the repgenHMM and IGoR tools. The tcR package in R was used for shared clonotype analysis, with sharing normalized by the product of cloneset sizes. Out-of-frame nonproductive sequences were analyzed to study raw recombination free of thymic and clonal selection effects. TCRdb passed the public sequencing reads through fastp at Q25 and MiXCR, retaining productive beta sequences. Every entry covers one CDR3 protein and lists the most common genes and DNA from its rows. The V and J calls were determined by TCRdb, not by the authors. The sample profile shows some 330,000 distinct CDR3 sequences; roughly 9% of them were found once. The biggest ten clones account for roughly 9% of the sample.

The chain is assembled from TRBV5-1 and TRBJ2-2; the D gene is not confidently resolved. The TCR sequence derives from a woman aged 45-65 years in good health. Sequenced: naive T cells sorted from blood. The cell subset or site label corresponds to: cells isolated with a human naive T-cell isolation kit. CDR3 region: CASSLQENTGELFF. The sequenced DNA: TGCGCCAGCAGCTTGCAGGAGAACACCGGGGAGCTGTTTTTT.